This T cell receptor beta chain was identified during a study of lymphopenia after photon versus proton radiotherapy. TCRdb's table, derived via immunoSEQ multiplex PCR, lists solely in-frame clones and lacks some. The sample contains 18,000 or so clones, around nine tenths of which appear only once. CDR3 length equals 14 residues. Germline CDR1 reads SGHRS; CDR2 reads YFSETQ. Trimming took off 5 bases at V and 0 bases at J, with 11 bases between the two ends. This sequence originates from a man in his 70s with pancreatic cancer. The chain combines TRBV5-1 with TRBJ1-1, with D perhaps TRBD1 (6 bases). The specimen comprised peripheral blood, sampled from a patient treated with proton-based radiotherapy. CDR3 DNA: TGCGCCAGCAGTTCCAGGGGTTTGAACACTGAAGCTTTCTTT. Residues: CASSSRGLNTEAFF.